This T cell receptor (beta chain) was captured in a study of cytotoxic CD8 clonotypes in ibrutinib-treated CLL. General study points: Public clonotypes proved infrequent, and on treatment they shrank or remained steady.

Profiling relied on immunoSEQ multiplex PCR, and the TCRdb table lists in-frame clones only, not all of them. The sample yields about 310,000 clones, about 77% seen once. To note about this clone: The antigen is not known.

Extraction of around 2 micrograms of genomic DNA from cryopreserved PBMCs supplied material for TCR beta libraries. The receptor was derived from a human donor with chronic lymphocytic leukemia. The material was PBMCs, obtained before ibrutinib treatment.

CDR3 region: CASRDRGRTEAFF. DNA of the CDR3: TGTGCCAGCAGAGACAGGGGACGAACTGAAGCTTTCTTT. V and J are TRBV6-6 and TRBJ1-1; TRBD1 matches at 8 bases. Unmatched junction bases numbered 5, after V lost 6 bases and J lost 5 bases. There are 13 residues in the CDR3. CDR1 is MNHNY and CDR2 is SVGAGI in the germline V gene (reference sequence).